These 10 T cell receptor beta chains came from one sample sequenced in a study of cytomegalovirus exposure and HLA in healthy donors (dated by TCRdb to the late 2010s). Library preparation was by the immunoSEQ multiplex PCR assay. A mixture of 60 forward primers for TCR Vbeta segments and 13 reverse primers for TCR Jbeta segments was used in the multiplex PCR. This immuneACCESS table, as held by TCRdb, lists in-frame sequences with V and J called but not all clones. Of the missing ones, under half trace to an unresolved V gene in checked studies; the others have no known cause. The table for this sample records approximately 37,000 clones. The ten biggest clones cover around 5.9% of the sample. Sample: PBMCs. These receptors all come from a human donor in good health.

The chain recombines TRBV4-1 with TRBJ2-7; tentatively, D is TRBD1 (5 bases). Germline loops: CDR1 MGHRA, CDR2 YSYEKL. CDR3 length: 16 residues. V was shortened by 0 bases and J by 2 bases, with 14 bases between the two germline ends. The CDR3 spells CASSQDRAGRAYEQYF. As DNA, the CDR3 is TGCGCCAGCAGCCAAGATCGGGCAGGGCGAGCCTACGAGCAGTACTTC.

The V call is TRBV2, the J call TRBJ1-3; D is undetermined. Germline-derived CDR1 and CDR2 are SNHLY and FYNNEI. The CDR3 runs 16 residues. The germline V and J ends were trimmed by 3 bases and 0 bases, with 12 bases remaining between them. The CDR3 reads CASSEGRRISGNTIYF. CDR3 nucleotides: TGTGCCAGCAGTGAGGGTCGGAGGATCTCTGGAAACACCATATATTTT.

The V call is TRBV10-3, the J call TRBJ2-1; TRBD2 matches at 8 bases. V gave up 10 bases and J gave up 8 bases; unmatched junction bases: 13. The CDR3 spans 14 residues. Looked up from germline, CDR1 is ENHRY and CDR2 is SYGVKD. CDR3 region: CATRSGGSWDEQFF. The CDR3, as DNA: TGTGCCACCAGGAGCGGGGGCTCCTGGGATGAGCAGTTCTTC.

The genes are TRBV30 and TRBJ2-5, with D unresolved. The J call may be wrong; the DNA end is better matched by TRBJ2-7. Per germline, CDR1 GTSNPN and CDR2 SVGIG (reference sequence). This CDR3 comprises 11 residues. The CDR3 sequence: CAWSEDYEQYF. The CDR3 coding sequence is TGTGCCTGGAGTGAGGACTACGAGCAGTACTTC.

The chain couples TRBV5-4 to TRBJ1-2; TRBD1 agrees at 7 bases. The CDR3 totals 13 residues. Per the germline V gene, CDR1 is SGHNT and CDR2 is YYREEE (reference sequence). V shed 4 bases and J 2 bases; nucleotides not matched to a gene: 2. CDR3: CASSQDRNYGYTF. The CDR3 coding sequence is TGTGCCAGCAGCCAGGACAGGAACTATGGCTACACCTTC.

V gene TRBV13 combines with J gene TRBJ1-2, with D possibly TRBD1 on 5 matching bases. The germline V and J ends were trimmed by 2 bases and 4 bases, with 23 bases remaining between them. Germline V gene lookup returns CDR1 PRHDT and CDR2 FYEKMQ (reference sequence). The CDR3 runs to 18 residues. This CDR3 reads CASSLRTGYQGLFYGYTF. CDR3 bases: TGTGCCAGCAGCTTAAGAACGGGTTATCAGGGTTTATTCTATGGCTACACCTTC. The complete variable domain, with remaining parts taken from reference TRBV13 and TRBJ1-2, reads AAGVIQSPRHLIKEKRETATLKCYPIPRHDTVYWYQQGPGQDPQFLISFYEKMQSDKGSIPDRFSAQQFSDYHSELNMSSLELGDSALYFCASSLRTGYQGLFYGYTFGSGTRLTVV.

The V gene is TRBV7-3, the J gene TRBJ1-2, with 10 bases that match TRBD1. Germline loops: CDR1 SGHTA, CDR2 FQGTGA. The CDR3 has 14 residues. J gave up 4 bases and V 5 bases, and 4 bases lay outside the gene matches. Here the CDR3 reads CASSRDRGGYGYTF. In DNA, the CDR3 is TGTGCCAGCAGCCGGGACAGGGGCGGCTATGGCTACACCTTC.

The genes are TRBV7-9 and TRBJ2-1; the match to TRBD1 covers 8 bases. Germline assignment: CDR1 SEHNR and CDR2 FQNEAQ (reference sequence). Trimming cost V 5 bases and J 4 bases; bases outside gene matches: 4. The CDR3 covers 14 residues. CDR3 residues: CASSLRDRYNEQFF. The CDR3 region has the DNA TGTGCCAGCAGCCTCCGGGACAGGTACAATGAGCAGTTCTTC.

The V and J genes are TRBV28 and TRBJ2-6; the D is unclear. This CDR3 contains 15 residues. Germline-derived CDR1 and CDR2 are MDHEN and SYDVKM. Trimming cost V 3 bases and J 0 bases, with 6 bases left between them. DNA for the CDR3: TGTGCCAGCAGTTTGGGCAGCTCTGGGGCCAACGTCCTGACTTTC. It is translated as CASSLGSSGANVLTF.

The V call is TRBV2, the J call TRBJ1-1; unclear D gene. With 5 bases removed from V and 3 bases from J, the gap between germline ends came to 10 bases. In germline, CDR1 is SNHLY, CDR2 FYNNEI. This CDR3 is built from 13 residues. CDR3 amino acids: CASSRKEHTEAFF. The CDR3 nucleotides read TGTGCCAGCAGTCGCAAGGAGCACACTGAAGCTTTCTTT.